This T cell receptor beta chain was captured by sequencing in a study of T-cell reconstitution after alpha-beta-depleted transplantation in children. The library targeted TCRbeta and was prepared with unique molecular identifiers. TCRdb used MiXCR to reprocess the PCR reads, holding one entry per CDR3 protein. The sample holds some 100,000 distinct CDR3 sequences; 15% to 18% are singletons and the top ten take about 18%. This clonotype showed up just a few times. The antigen remains undetermined. This CDR3 contains 14 residues. Germline CDR1 reads MNHNS; CDR2 reads SASEGT. V lost 7 bases and J 4 bases, leaving 14 bases between the germline ends. Findings and caveats of the study: From newly produced T cells came most of the T-cell counts and diversity one year after transplant.

Sequenced here: PBMCs, mostly from graft donor cells, sampled 180 days after TCRalphabeta/CD19-depleted stem cell transplant. This sequence originates from a male patient aged 2 to 9 who had a stem cell transplant for acute lymphoblastic leukemia, so the T cells may come from the graft donor. This chain links TRBV6-1 with TRBJ1-5; D gene ambiguous. DNA for the CDR3: TGTGCCAGCACCCTTCTTGGCCCTAATCAGCCCCAGCATTTT. Protein: CASTLLGPNQPQHF.